Each of the 27 T cell receptor beta chains below was sequenced from the same sample in a study of shared clonotypes between healthy human individuals. Sequenced by immunoSEQ multiplex PCR; TCRdb stores in-frame clones only, minus some. This table has 1.5 million to 2.5 million clones, about 95% appearing once. As defined, naive CD8 cells were CD45RO-negative and positively selected for CCR7, with terminally differentiated effector memory CD45RA+ cells excluded. Sequencing was performed on naive CD8+ T cells sorted from blood. These TCRs come from a man aged 18 to 30 in good health.

This chain uses TRBV5-6 with TRBJ2-5; 12 nucleotides agree with TRBD2. The ends lost 4 bases at V and 2 bases at J; junction bases unmatched: 6. From germline, CDR1 is SGHDT and CDR2 YYEEEE. This CDR3 is 16 amino acids long. The CDR3 region is CASSLTSGGPQETQYF. CDR3 coding DNA: TGTGCCAGCAGCCTAACTAGCGGGGGGCCACAAGAGACCCAGTACTTC.

This chain links TRBV9 with TRBJ2-1; no clear D gene. Per germline, CDR1 SGDLS and CDR2 YYNGEE. This CDR3 is 12 amino acids long. Between the trimmed V and J ends, which lost 3 bases and 8 bases, there was a span of 9 bases. CDR3 coding DNA: TGTGCCAGCAGCGCTCAAAATTATGAGCAGTTCTTC. The encoded protein is CASSAQNYEQFF.

CDR3 region: CASSYPTSGSTNEQFF. CDR3 DNA: TGTGCCAGCAGTTACCCAACTAGCGGGAGTACTAATGAGCAGTTCTTC. The chain has TRBV6-5 and TRBJ2-1; 11 nucleotides agree with TRBD2. This CDR3 comprises 16 residues. Trimming removed 2 bases from V and 7 bases from J; junction bases left unmatched: 7. CDR1 and CDR2 (germline): MNHEY, SVGAGI.

The chain uses TRBV9 and TRBJ1-1; D uncertain. The V end was cut by 0 bases, the J end by 4 bases, with 13 bases between. Germline loops: CDR1 SGDLS, CDR2 YYNGEE. This CDR3 region has 15 residues. CDR3 sequence: CASSVDDRSGTEAFF. For the CDR3, the DNA is TGTGCCAGCAGCGTAGATGACCGGTCGGGCACTGAAGCTTTCTTT. Looking up the rest from reference TRBV9 and TRBJ1-1 gives the full variable domain: DSGVTQTPKHLITATGQRVTLRCSPRSGDLSVYWYQQSLDQGLQFLIQYYNGEERAKGNILERFSAQQFPDLHSELNLSSLELGDSALYFCASSVDDRSGTEAFFGQGTRLTVV.

V usage is TRBV5-1 and J usage is TRBJ2-7; 7 positions match TRBD1. The CDR3 is made up of 15 amino acids. CDR1 is SGHRS and CDR2 is YFSETQ in the germline V gene. Trimming cost V 0 bases and J 5 bases; bases outside gene matches: 8. The CDR3 nucleotides are TGCGCCAGCAGCTTGGCTGAGGGGGCCGCCAACGAGCAGTACTTC. Its translation is CASSLAEGAANEQYF.

V gene TRBV11-2 combines with J gene TRBJ2-1; tentatively, D is TRBD2 (6 bases). From germline, CDR1 is SGHAT and CDR2 FQNNGV. Trimming removed 4 bases at V and 5 bases at J, with 12 bases between. The CDR3 totals 14 residues. CDR3: CASSYGTGDNEQFF. For the CDR3, the DNA is TGTGCCAGCAGCTACGGGACTGGCGACAATGAGCAGTTCTTC.

Concerning this clone: Mismatch with germline at one junction end may stem from a read error. This rearrangement joins TRBV9 to TRBJ2-3, with TRBD2 as a possible D gene (6 bases). The germline V gene has CDR1 SGDLS and CDR2 YYNGEE. CDR3 length equals 13 residues. The CDR3 spells CASSVVEEVTRRF. The CDR3 DNA follows: TGTGCCAGCAGCGTAGTTGAGGAAGTGACTAGGAGGTTT.

V usage is TRBV7-2 and J usage is TRBJ2-7; a possible D gene is TRBD1 (5 bases). The V and J ends lost 3 bases and 6 bases respectively, with 18 bases between them. This CDR3 is 15 amino acids long. Germline lookup yields CDR1 SGHTA and CDR2 FQGNSA. The CDR3, as DNA: TGTGCCAGCAGCTTCCTGGGGCAGAGAGTTGCCGAGCAGTACTTC. Translated, it gives CASSFLGQRVAEQYF.

The gene calls are TRBV6-5 and TRBJ1-1; a possible D gene is TRBD1 (5 bases). V gave up 6 bases and J gave up 5 bases, with 19 bases separating them. This CDR3 spans 15 amino acids. Per the germline V gene, CDR1 is MNHEY and CDR2 is SVGAGI. The CDR3 spells CASRPSGGEGTEAFF. CDR3 nucleotides: TGTGCCAGCAGACCATCCGGGGGGGAGGGGACTGAAGCTTTCTTT.

As regards this clone: The identical CDR3 is also encoded by other nucleotide sequences in the sample. The chain is built from TRBV27 and TRBJ2-7, with D possibly called TRBD1 or TRBD2 (5 bases each). The ends were cut back, 3 bases at V and 4 bases at J, with 10 bases in the middle. The CDR3 is made up of 13 amino acids. Germline loops: CDR1 MNHEY, CDR2 SMNVEV (reference sequence). The CDR3 coding sequence is TGTGCCAGCAGTTTGCGAGGGGTGTACGAGCAGTACTTC. Translated: CASSLRGVYEQYF.

This chain joins TRBV5-6 and TRBJ1-1; 8 bases fit TRBD1. Germline-derived CDR1 and CDR2 are SGHDT and YYEEEE. The junction had 6 bases not matched to a gene; V was cut back by 4 bases and J by 7 bases. CDR3 size: 13 residues. CDR3 residues: CASSPQGAGEAFF. CDR3 bases: TGTGCCAGCAGCCCGCAGGGGGCCGGTGAAGCTTTCTTT. The variable domain in full, with the rest retrieved from reference TRBV5-6 and TRBJ1-1, is DAGVTQSPTHLIKTRGQQVTLRCSPKSGHDTVSWYQQALGQGPQFIFQYYEEEERQRGNFPDRFSGHQFPNYSSELNVNALLLGDSALYLCASSPQGAGEAFFGQGTRLTVV.

Note on this clone: Just one base apart from a much larger clone, this may be a read error. Other DNA sequences from this sample encode an identical CDR3 as well. The chain employs TRBV5-6 and TRBJ2-5, with a tentative D call TRBD1 (5 bases). V lost 3 bases, J lost 5 bases, and 5 bases lay in between. Germline loops: CDR1 SGHDT, CDR2 YYEEEE. The CDR3 consists of 11 residues. This CDR3 is CASSSGETQYF. In DNA, the CDR3 is TGTGCCAGCAGCTCAGGGGAGACCCAGTACTTC.

The chain is built from TRBV5-1 and TRBJ2-3, with 9 bases fitting TRBD2. J lost 2 bases, V lost 4 bases, and 8 bases had no gene match. In germline, CDR1 is SGHRS, CDR2 YFSETQ. This CDR3 comprises 16 residues. The CDR3 protein is CASSPETSGDTDTQYF. CDR3 nucleotides: TGCGCCAGCAGCCCGGAGACTAGCGGAGACACAGATACGCAGTATTTT.

The chain combines TRBV6-5 with TRBJ2-1; 9 nucleotides align to TRBD1. This CDR3 region has 14 residues. With 6 bases clipped from V and 6 bases from J, the junction kept 6 bases outside the gene matches. Germline CDR1 and CDR2: MNHEY and SVGAGI. CDR3 sequence (DNA): TGTGCCAGCAGGCCGGCACAGGGGGCCAATGAGCAGTTCTTC. This encodes CASRPAQGANEQFF.

The chain recombines TRBV19 with TRBJ2-7, with D tentatively TRBD1 or TRBD2 (5 bases each). Germline CDR1 LNHDA, CDR2 SQIVND (reference sequence). The CDR3 sequence is 16 residues long. The ends were cut back, 5 bases at V and 2 bases at J, with 19 bases in the middle. CDR3 in DNA: TGTGCCAGTAGTTCGCTAGGGGAGCTGCACCCCTACGAGCAGTACTTC. Its translation: CASSSLGELHPYEQYF.

The CDR3 loop reads CATSNTYEQYF. The CDR3 DNA follows: TGTGCCACCAGCAACACCTACGAGCAGTACTTC. This chain uses TRBV15 with TRBJ2-7; no firm D call. CDR1 and CDR2 (germline): LNHNV, YYDKDF (reference sequence). V dropped 4 bases and J dropped 2 bases, with 3 bases sitting between them. The CDR3 loop spans 11 amino acids. Together with reference TRBV15 and TRBJ2-7, the CDR3 gives the full variable domain: DAMVIQNPRYQVTQFGKPVTLSCSQTLNHNVMYWYQQKSSQAPKLLFHYYDKDFNNEADTPDNFQSRRPNTSFCFLDIRSPGLGDTAMYLCATSNTYEQYFGPGTRLTVT.

This rearrangement joins TRBV6-5 to TRBJ2-7, with D perhaps matching TRBD1 (5 bases). Germline V CDR1 and CDR2: MNHEY, SVGAGI. The CDR3 extends over 15 amino acids. V was cut by 2 bases and J by 2 bases, with 13 bases left in between. Here the CDR3 DNA reads TGTGCCAGCAGTTACCAAGAAGGGGATCCCTACGAGCAGTACTTC. Translated: CASSYQEGDPYEQYF.

In the case of this clone: Compared with germline, one end of the junction differs, possibly owing to a read error. The CDR3 region has the DNA TGCAGCGTTGATGGACTAGCGGATTCCTACAATGGGCAGTTCTTC. Protein: CSVDGLADSYNGQFF. The rearrangement uses TRBV29-1 and TRBJ2-1; 10 bases line up with TRBD2. The V gene's germline CDR1 is SQVTM and CDR2 ANQGSEA. This CDR3 is built from 15 residues.

The chain recombines TRBV5-1 with TRBJ2-7, with D tentatively TRBD1 or TRBD2 (6 bases each). The CDR3 consists of 14 residues. Germline V gene lookup returns CDR1 SGHRS and CDR2 YFSETQ. The ends were cut back, 4 bases at V and 0 bases at J, with 11 bases in the middle. The CDR3 DNA sequence: TGCGCCAGCAGCCCTGAGGGGGGCTCCTACGAGCAGTACTTC. It translates to CASSPEGGSYEQYF.

The V gene is TRBV4-2, the J gene TRBJ2-1, with TRBD2 as a possible D gene (6 bases). CDR3 size: 15 residues. The ends were cut back, 1 base at V and 2 bases at J, with 9 bases in the middle. Germline CDR1 and CDR2: LGHNA and YNFKEQ. CDR3: CASSQAWGAYNEQFF. As DNA, the CDR3 is TGTGCCAGCAGCCAAGCTTGGGGGGCCTACAATGAGCAGTTCTTC.

The V gene is TRBV7-8, the J gene TRBJ1-1; D gene uncertain. With 5 bases removed from V and 0 bases from J, the gap between germline ends came to 7 bases. The CDR3 is made up of 13 amino acids. Germline V gene lookup returns CDR1 SGHVS and CDR2 FQNEAQ. The CDR3 reads CASSGALNTEAFF. CDR3 nucleotide sequence: TGTGCCAGCAGCGGAGCCCTGAACACTGAAGCTTTCTTT. The full variable domain, rest sourced from reference TRBV7-8 and TRBJ1-1, is GAGVSQSPRYKVAKRGQDVALRCDPISGHVSLFWYQQALGQGPEFLTYFQNEAQLDKSGLPSDRFFAERPEGSVSTLKIQRTQQEDSAVYLCASSGALNTEAFFGQGTRLTVV.

CDR3 nucleotide sequence: TGCGCCAGCAGCTTGGGCAAGGCTCACGATAATTCACCCCTCCACTTT. Translated, it gives CASSLGKAHDNSPLHF. The chain uses TRBV5-1 and TRBJ1-6; unclear D gene. V gave up 0 bases and J gave up 5 bases, with 12 bases separating them. Germline V CDR1 and CDR2: SGHRS, YFSETQ. This CDR3 has 16 residues.

CDR3 coding DNA: TGTGCCAGCAGTTCGGGACCCCCAGGGAATCAGCAGTACTTC. Amino acid sequence: CASSSGPPGNQQYF. The gene calls are TRBV6-5 and TRBJ2-7, with D tentatively TRBD1 or TRBD2 (5 bases each). Trimming took off 4 bases at V and 8 bases at J, with 18 bases between the two ends. The CDR3 runs 14 residues. Germline loops: CDR1 MNHEY, CDR2 SVGAGI.

This clone was detected only once. The DNA of the CDR3 is TGTGCCTGGAGTGACCGGGTTGGCAATGAGCAGTTCTTC. This codes for CAWSDRVGNEQFF. The V gene is TRBV30, the J gene TRBJ2-1; no clear D gene. The CDR3 spans 13 residues. The V and J ends lost 1 base and 6 bases respectively, with 10 bases between them. Germline V gives CDR1 GTSNPN, CDR2 SVGIG (reference sequence).

The chain recombines TRBV2 with TRBJ2-1, with D unresolved. CDR3 size: 15 residues. CDR1 and CDR2 (germline): SNHLY, FYNNEI. V was clipped by 3 bases and J by 0 bases, with 9 bases between them. The CDR3: CASSDTFSSYNEQFF. The CDR3 DNA reads as TGTGCCAGCAGTGATACCTTTAGCTCCTACAATGAGCAGTTCTTC.

The J gene is TRBJ2-7, the V gene TRBV10-1; 7 nucleotides line up with TRBD1. CDR1 is WNHNN and CDR2 is SYGVQD in the germline V gene (reference sequence). Trimming removed 2 bases from V and 2 bases from J; junction bases left unmatched: 3. The CDR3 consists of 14 residues. Here the CDR3 DNA reads TGCGCCAGCAGTGAGGGGACAGTAACCTACGAGCAGTACTTC. Translation gives CASSEGTVTYEQYF.

The chain couples TRBV19 to TRBJ1-4; 7 bases line up with TRBD1. CDR3 length: 16 amino acids. The trim removed 4 bases at V and 8 bases at J, leaving 13 bases unmatched. Looked up from germline, CDR1 is LNHDA and CDR2 is SQIVND (reference sequence). The CDR3 DNA reads TGTGCCAGTAGTAAGGTTCCGGGCAGGGGGGACGAAAAACTGTTTTTT. It specifies CASSKVPGRGDEKLFF.